This entry lists 10 T cell receptor beta chains sequenced from one sample in a study of Siglec-9 on CD8 T cells in melanoma. Profiled with immunoSEQ multiplex PCR; TCRdb holds only in-frame clones, not every one. The repertoire holds about 30,000 clones, with 75% to 85% as singletons. Specimen: Siglec-9- CD8+ T cells sorted from blood. These receptors were taken from a human donor in good health.

This clone was seen once. V and J are TRBV7-9 and TRBJ2-1; TRBD2 is a possible D gene (5 bases). Germline V gives CDR1 SEHNR, CDR2 FQNEAQ (reference sequence). Trimming took off 1 base at V and 7 bases at J, with 8 bases between the two ends. The CDR3 totals 13 residues. CDR3 in amino acids: CASSLGSGNEQFF. The CDR3 nucleotides are TGTGCCAGCAGCTTAGGTTCGGGAAATGAGCAGTTCTTC.

This clone appeared a single time. The chain is built from TRBV30 and TRBJ1-2, with D possibly matching TRBD1 (6 bases). Trimming took 2 bases from V and 4 from J, leaving 11 bases between them. Germline CDR1 and CDR2: GTSNPN and SVGIG (reference sequence). The CDR3 consists of 13 residues. The CDR3 DNA reads as TGTGCCTGGAGTACAGGGAGCTTCTATGGCTACACCTTC. It translates to CAWSTGSFYGYTF.

Only a few counts were recorded for this clone. The gene calls are TRBV7-2 and TRBJ1-5; no firm D call. Trimming removed 1 base at V and 0 bases at J, with 10 bases between. CDR3 length equals 16 residues. CDR1 SGHTA and CDR2 FQGNSA come from the germline V gene. CDR3 region: CASSLERYYSNQPQHF. In DNA form, the CDR3 reads TGTGCCAGCAGCTTAGAGCGGTACTATAGCAATCAGCCCCAGCATTTT.

CDR3 sequence: CASSHKSGTAYATNEKLFF. The CDR3 DNA reads TGTGCCAGCAGCCATAAAAGCGGGACAGCTTATGCAACTAATGAAAAACTGTTTTTT. The chain links TRBV5-8 to TRBJ1-4; TRBD1 agrees at 7 bases. This CDR3 spans 19 amino acids. Unmatched junction bases numbered 15, after V lost 4 bases and J lost 0 bases. The germline CDR1 and CDR2 sequences are SGHTS and YDEGEE.

The rearrangement links TRBV27 to TRBJ2-1; 12 bases match TRBD2. The CDR3 is 15 residues long. Looked up from germline, CDR1 is MNHEY and CDR2 is SMNVEV (reference sequence). The junction had 2 bases not matched to a gene; V was cut back by 2 bases and J by 6 bases. CDR3 DNA: TGTGCCAGCAGTTTACTAGCGGGAGGGATCAATGAGCAGTTCTTC. It codes for CASSLLAGGINEQFF.

The V call is TRBV7-9, the J call TRBJ2-7; no definite D call. The CDR3 has 13 residues. Between the trimmed V and J ends, which lost 5 bases and 6 bases, there was a span of 14 bases. In germline, CDR1 is SEHNR, CDR2 FQNEAQ (reference sequence). Here the CDR3 reads CASSPTGGTEQYV. Written as DNA, the CDR3 is TGTGCCAGCAGCCCCACGGGTGGCACCGAGCAGTACGTC.

The chain couples TRBV30 to TRBJ1-6; weak D call: TRBD1 (6 bases). Germline-derived CDR1 and CDR2 are GTSNPN and SVGIG (reference sequence). Trimming stripped 8 bases from V and 3 bases from J, with 17 bases between. The CDR3 has 15 residues. This CDR3 reads CAGLTGTYYNSPLHF. CDR3 in DNA: TGTGCCGGCCTTACAGGGACCTACTATAATTCACCCCTCCACTTT. The complete variable domain, with remaining parts taken from reference TRBV30 and TRBJ1-6, reads SQTIHQWPATLVQPVGSPLSLECTVEGTSNPNLYWYRQAAGRGLQLLFYSVGIGQISSEVPQNLSASRPQDRQFILSSKKLLLSDSGFYLCAGLTGTYYNSPLHFGNGTRLTVT.

The chain couples TRBV2 to TRBJ2-7; tentative D call: TRBD2 (5 bases). Germline V gives CDR1 SNHLY, CDR2 FYNNEI. CDR3 length: 16 amino acids. V lost 1 base and J 0 bases, leaving 13 bases between the germline ends. The chain's CDR3 is CASSEEAGRSSYEQYV. The CDR3 nucleotides read TGTGCCAGCAGTGAAGAGGCGGGCAGAAGCTCCTACGAGCAGTACGTC.

The chain combines TRBV2 with TRBJ2-7; TRBD1 is a possible D gene (5 bases). V was pared by 1 base and J by 12 bases, with 13 bases between. CDR3 size: 12 residues. Germline V CDR1 and CDR2: SNHLY, FYNNEI. In nucleotides, the CDR3 is TGTGCCAGCAGTGAAGATGTATGGGGCTTGTACGTC. This sequence encodes CASSEDVWGLYV.

This chain connects TRBV27 to TRBJ2-3; the match to TRBD2 covers 10 bases. J gave up 4 bases and V 5 bases, and 6 bases lay outside the gene matches. In germline, CDR1 is MNHEY, CDR2 SMNVEV (reference sequence). The CDR3 runs to 15 residues. This chain's CDR3 is CASSLSGRGADTQYF. Written as DNA, the CDR3 is TGTGCCAGCAGTCTGAGCGGGAGGGGGGCAGATACGCAGTATTTT.